This T cell receptor beta chain was documented in a study of T cell responses to AZD1222 COVID-19 vaccine. Libraries were prepared by immunoSEQ multiplex PCR; TCRdb keeps only in-frame clonotypes and omits some of them. The profile covers roughly 150,000 clones, with approximately 90% appearing a single time and about 3.3% taken by the ten largest. Germline CDR1 is LGHDT and CDR2 is YNNKEL (reference sequence). The CDR3 runs to 15 residues. Germline trimming cut 5 bases from V and 2 bases from J; bases unmatched to any gene: 5. The source was peripheral blood, collected on day 0 of MenACWY control vaccination. The chain links TRBV3-1 (or the pseudogene TRBV3-2) to TRBJ2-1; TRBD2 agrees at 8 bases. This TCR came from an adult in good health. The CDR3 nucleotides read TGTGCCAGCAGCAGGAGCGGGGGCGCCTACAATGAGCAGTTCTTC. Translation: CASSRSGGAYNEQFF.